Listed below are T cell receptor beta chains from one sample, sequenced in a study of blood T cell repertoires in COVID-19. TCRdb's table, derived via immunoSEQ multiplex PCR, lists solely in-frame clones and lacks some. This sample has approximately 37,000 clones, with approximately 88% found just once. Sequencing was carried out using peripheral blood. These receptors all stem from a woman aged 70-85 years with acute or convalescent COVID-19. Both conserved end residues are part of each CDR3. Not every row has a clone size; where given, it reads once, few, many or a size class.

v_call	clone_size	j_call	cdr3_aa
TRBV7-2	.	TRBJ1-6	CASSVTGLSALHF
TRBV5-8	.	TRBJ1-4	CASSARRMGDEKLFF
TRBV18	.	TRBJ2-1	CASSLGTGGTYEQFF
TRBV25-1	.	TRBJ2-1	CASSKPGQGAGNEQFF
TRBV7-6	.	TRBJ2-1	CASSYPTSGAGEQFF
TRBV29-1	.	TRBJ2-4	CSVIRTGGGIQYF
TRBV10-3	.	TRBJ2-1	CATRSERDSYNEQFF
TRBV7-9	.	TRBJ2-5	CASSSTSGRAETQYF
TRBV20-1	.	TRBJ2-5	CSAIQGETQYF
TRBV7-3	.	TRBJ2-1	CASSLNLGVGNEQFF
TRBV13	.	TRBJ2-1	CASSFLNEQFF
TRBV19	.	TRBJ2-3	CASSKPSGRADTQYF
TRBV9	few	TRBJ1-2	CASSSGGEVGSNYGYTF
TRBV19	.	TRBJ1-1	CASSIRGMGTEAFF
TRBV27	.	TRBJ1-2	CASSSSGTGSYGYTF
TRBV27	.	TRBJ1-4	CASSLGGVNEKLFF
TRBV10-2	.	TRBJ1-3	CASSERGGVSGNTIYF
TRBV29-1	.	TRBJ2-3	CSSGQGEDTQYF
TRBV6-5	.	TRBJ1-1	CASSWSGRTEAFF
TRBV5-4	.	TRBJ2-1	CASSLDSGGRNEQFF
TRBV18	.	TRBJ2-3	CASSPTRTGGDGTDTQYF
TRBV27	.	TRBJ1-5	CASSPTPRSLHQPQHF
TRBV11-2	.	TRBJ1-6	CASSLQTGPSNSPLHF
TRBV5-1	.	TRBJ2-2	CASSLWRENTGELFF
TRBV7-9	.	TRBJ1-5	CASSSNTGEVSHQPQHF
TRBV18	.	TRBJ2-5	CASSPLLLAEQETQYF
TRBV6-2/TRBV6-3	few	TRBJ1-2	CASSRGLDGLYGYTF
TRBV3-1/TRBV3-2	.	TRBJ1-2	CASSQDWGQYNYGYTF
TRBV6-6	.	TRBJ1-1	CASTVTTREAFF
TRBV7-2	.	TRBJ2-3	CASSLAPSGFSTDTQYF
TRBV27	.	TRBJ1-5	CASSLIPRGSQPQHF
TRBV19	.	TRBJ1-2	CASSLRDRDGYTF
TRBV7-2	.	TRBJ2-5	CASSFRDRGTETQYF
TRBV5-6	.	TRBJ2-6	CASSSQGLAGANVLTF
TRBV6-6	.	TRBJ2-1	CASEVYLAANEQFF
TRBV25-1	.	TRBJ1-2	CASSTKGKPASGYTF
TRBV20-1	.	TRBJ1-2	CSVWQGGYTF
TRBV6-1	.	TRBJ1-2	CASSEDGVGYTF
TRBV4-3	.	TRBJ1-1	CASSQVGGGRLNTEAFF
TRBV30	.	TRBJ2-3	CAWSPLAGGTDTQYF
TRBV27	.	TRBJ2-3	CASSSKISGKKPDTQYF
TRBV18	.	TRBJ1-1	CASSPTGGTEAFF
TRBV6-6	.	TRBJ1-4	CASRRRYQQGAATNEKLFF
TRBV9	once	TRBJ2-5	CASSVSPEGETQYF
TRBV19	.	TRBJ1-5	CASSTGGVGNQPQHF
TRBV7-2	.	TRBJ2-5	CASSLVGTYGGTQYF
TRBV6-5	.	TRBJ1-4	CASSPRGRGEKLFF
TRBV30	.	TRBJ1-1	CAWIPQEAFF